Listed below are T cell receptor beta chains from one sample, sequenced in a study of shared clonotypes between healthy human individuals. Assay: immunoSEQ multiplex PCR; the TCRdb copy retains only in-frame clones and omits some. The table shows approximately 1.5 million clones, with 95% to 99% occurring only once. The sequencing sample was made of naive CD4+ T cells sorted from blood. The receptors here all came from a man aged 25 to 40 in good health. Both conserved end residues are part of each CDR3.

16,TRBV18,CASSFSGRGTNTEAFF
11,TRBV6-6,CASLSQETQYF
16,TRBV6-5,CASSYRGLADYNEQFF
12,TRBV6-5,CASSFWRGEQYF
13,TRBV7-9,CASSFEGQETQYF
15,TRBV5-1,CASSSGQGMNTEAFF
16,TRBV10-3,CAISSILAGGYNEQFF
12,TRBV18,CASSPRIETQYF
16,TRBV28,CASSTGTLVWRETQYF
15,TRBV9,CASSTRRLNTGELFF
15,TRBV27,CASSFGRSNTGELFF
13,TRBV18,CASSPWRTYEQYF
14,TRBV7-7,CVRWSETSGETQYF
14,TRBV28,CASQLAGGSYEQYF
13,TRBV10-3,CAMSAKNTGELFF
16,TRBV2,CASKRSTGIFTDTQYF
11,TRBV28,CASSFLTEAFF
13,TRBV19,CASSINLSYEQYF
14,TRBV6-5,CASSLSATNEKLFF